The 28 T cell receptor beta chains below all came from one sample that was sequenced in a study of blood T cell repertoires in COVID-19. Profiled with immunoSEQ multiplex PCR; TCRdb holds only in-frame clones, not every one. The table lists hundreds of thousands of clones, roughly 86% of them singletons. The source material was peripheral blood. The receptors stem from a woman in her 30s with COVID-19, enrolled during active disease.

The chain links TRBV5-1 to TRBJ2-5; unclear D gene. CDR1 is SGHRS, CDR2 YFSETQ, per germline. Trimming left V 2 bases short and J 2 bases short, with 7 bases between. The CDR3 totals 13 residues. Here the CDR3 reads CASSFSVQETQYF. The CDR3 DNA reads as TGCGCCAGCAGCTTTTCAGTTCAAGAGACCCAGTACTTC.

The rearrangement uses TRBV28 and TRBJ1-2, with a tentative D call TRBD1 (6 bases). V was cut by 5 bases and J by 5 bases, with 12 bases left in between. This CDR3 is 13 amino acids long. Germline CDR1 and CDR2: MDHEN and SYDVKM. As DNA, the CDR3 is TGTGCCAGCAGTAGGCCCAGGGGTTATGGCTACACCTTC. As protein: CASSRPRGYGYTF.

The J gene is TRBJ1-5, the V gene TRBV6-5, with D possibly matching TRBD1 (6 bases). The CDR3 loop spans 15 amino acids. V lost 6 bases and J lost 0, with 12 bases in between. Germline V gene lookup returns CDR1 MNHEY and CDR2 SVGAGI. The CDR3 nucleotides read TGTGCCAGCAGCAACGGACAGACTAGCAATCAGCCCCAGCATTTT. This translates into CASSNGQTSNQPQHF.

The chain recombines TRBV2 with TRBJ1-1, with D unresolved. This CDR3 has 13 amino acids. Trimming left V 6 bases short and J 5 bases short, with 13 bases between. The V gene's germline CDR1 is SNHLY and CDR2 FYNNEI. CDR3 sequence (DNA): TGTGCCAGCAGAAGTGAGTCGACAACTGAAGCTTTCTTT. Residues: CASRSESTTEAFF.

This sequence joins TRBV5-1 and TRBJ1-2; 8 bases map to TRBD1. The V and J ends lost 4 bases and 4 bases, in that order; junction bases with no gene match: 9. CDR1 and CDR2 from the germline V gene are SGHRS and YFSETQ. The CDR3 is 15 residues long. CDR3 in DNA: TGCGCCAGCAGCCGAGACCCTACAGGGGGCTATGGCTACACCTTC. Translation gives CASSRDPTGGYGYTF. The full variable domain, with the rest looked up from reference TRBV5-1 and TRBJ1-2, is KAGVTQTPRYLIKTRGQQVTLSCSPISGHRSVSWYQQTPGQGLQFLFEYFSETQRNKGNFPGRFSGRQFSNSRSEMNVSTLELGDSALYLCASSRDPTGGYGYTFGSGTRLTVV.

In regard to this clone: Distinct nucleotide sequences in the sample also encode this CDR3. For the CDR3, the DNA is TGTGCCAGCAGTTTTCGGACTGAAGCTTTCTTT. Protein sequence: CASSFRTEAFF. The V call is TRBV12-3 or TRBV12-4, the J call TRBJ1-1, with D uncertain. With 3 bases removed from V and 5 bases from J, the gap between germline ends came to 4 bases. This CDR3 comprises 11 residues.

This clone was detected once. The V and J genes are TRBV30 and TRBJ1-5, with D perhaps TRBD1 (5 bases). The CDR3 has 13 residues. Trimming stripped 2 bases from V and 2 bases from J, with 7 bases between. The germline CDR1 and CDR2 sequences are GTSNPN and SVGIG (reference sequence). CDR3 sequence reads: CAWSKQGNQPQHF. The CDR3 bases are TGTGCCTGGAGTAAACAGGGCAATCAGCCCCAGCATTTT.

The chain carries TRBV7-6 and TRBJ2-1; no clear D gene. The CDR3 covers 15 residues. Per the germline V gene, CDR1 is SGHVS and CDR2 is FNYEAQ. The germline V and J ends were trimmed by 1 base and 1 base, with 8 bases remaining between them. CDR3 bases: TGTGCCAGCAGCTTAGGGCCACAATCCTACAATGAGCAGTTCTTC. Translating gives CASSLGPQSYNEQFF.

In this sample, this clone turned up once. V and J are TRBV19 and TRBJ1-1; 10 bases map to TRBD1. The CDR3 is 12 amino acids. After removal of 10 bases from V and 4 bases from J, the junction contained 3 bases not matched to a gene. The V gene's germline CDR1 is LNHDA and CDR2 SQIVND (reference sequence). The CDR3 DNA reads as TGTGCCACGACAGGGGGCTTCACTGAAGCTTTCTTT. This gives the protein CATTGGFTEAFF.

The genes are TRBV19 and TRBJ1-3; TRBD1 might be the D (6 bases). Per germline, CDR1 LNHDA and CDR2 SQIVND (reference sequence). Trimming left V 6 bases short and J 3 bases short, with 12 bases between. The CDR3 consists of 14 residues. For the CDR3, the DNA is TGTGCCAGTAGCGCAGGGGTCGGTGGAAACACCATATATTTT. This gives the protein CASSAGVGGNTIYF.

The chain combines TRBV6-5 with TRBJ1-6; D is undetermined. CDR1 and CDR2 from the germline V gene are MNHEY and SVGAGI. This CDR3 comprises 14 residues. V was shortened by 5 bases and J by 5 bases, with 10 bases between the two germline ends. For the CDR3, the DNA is TGTGCCAGCAGTCCCTACAGAGATAATTCACCCCTCCACTTT. As protein: CASSPYRDNSPLHF.

The rearrangement uses TRBV12-3 or TRBV12-4 and TRBJ2-2; D unclear. Between the trimmed V and J ends, which lost 5 bases and 4 bases, there was a span of 5 bases. The CDR3 is 12 amino acids. The CDR3 protein is CASSPRTGELFF. The CDR3 DNA follows: TGTGCCAGCAGTCCTCGCACCGGGGAGCTGTTTTTT.

Notes on this clone: Germline is not matched at one junction end, which may reflect a read error. The identical CDR3 is also encoded by other nucleotide sequences in the sample. The chain joins TRBV9 to TRBJ2-4; TRBD2 aligns across 10 bases. Per germline, CDR1 SGDLS and CDR2 YYNGEE. This CDR3 comprises 16 residues. The DNA for the CDR3 is TGTGCCAGTAGCGTAGCGGGGGGTCAGGGCAAAAACATTCAGTACTTC. Translating it yields CASSVAGGQGKNIQYF. Variable domain in full (rest from reference TRBV9 and TRBJ2-4): DSGVTQTPKHLITATGQRVTLRCSPRSGDLSVYWYQQSLDQGLQFLIQYYNGEERAKGNILERFSAQQFPDLHSELNLSSLELGDSALYFCASSVAGGQGKNIQYFGAGTRLSVL.

The genes are TRBV5-1 and TRBJ1-2; D perhaps matches TRBD1 (6 bases). This CDR3 is built from 18 residues. V lost 3 bases, J lost 0 bases, and 21 bases lay in between. In germline, CDR1 is SGHRS, CDR2 YFSETQ. The CDR3 DNA is TGCGCCAGCAGCTCTAGGCCCGGACAGCCCTTTACTAACTATGGCTACACCTTC. Translation gives CASSSRPGQPFTNYGYTF.

V gene TRBV5-5 combines with J gene TRBJ2-1; 15 bases map to TRBD2. V was clipped by 2 bases and J by 11 bases; unmatched bases: 5. The CDR3 spans 15 residues. Germline lookup yields CDR1 SGHKS and CDR2 YYEKEE (reference sequence). The CDR3 DNA reads as TGTGCCAGCAGCTTTAGGACTAGCGGGGGGGACCAGCAGTTCTTC. Encoded protein: CASSFRTSGGDQQFF.

This clone was detected a few times. The chain couples TRBV19 to TRBJ1-1; 8 bases match TRBD1. The CDR3 runs 16 residues. CDR1 and CDR2 (germline): LNHDA, SQIVND (reference sequence). V shed 5 bases, J shed 2 bases, and the junction held 10 bases outside the gene matches. The CDR3 sequence: CASSPVGTGRNTEAFF. As DNA, the CDR3 is TGTGCCAGTAGTCCGGTCGGGACAGGCAGAAACACTGAAGCTTTCTTT.

The chain joins TRBV7-2 to TRBJ1-6; D is ambiguous. The CDR3 covers 13 residues. V shed 1 base and J shed 8 bases, with 6 bases lying between them. The germline V gene has CDR1 SGHTA and CDR2 FQGNSA. The CDR3 DNA reads TGTGCCAGCAGCTTAGACGGTTATTCACCCCTCCACTTT. Its protein product is CASSLDGYSPLHF.

The chain combines TRBV10-2 with TRBJ2-1, with D tentatively TRBD2 (6 bases). The CDR3 totals 20 residues. From germline, CDR1 is WSHSY and CDR2 SAAADI. Deletions cut 4 bases from V and 0 bases from J, with 25 bases between. The CDR3 is CASSVPTSLNRPGSYNEQFF. The CDR3 bases are TGCGCCAGCAGTGTCCCAACTAGCCTGAACCGCCCTGGCTCCTACAATGAGCAGTTCTTC.

There are a few counts of this clone. The rearrangement uses TRBV5-1 and TRBJ1-2; the D is unclear. Germline CDR1 reads SGHRS; CDR2 reads YFSETQ. Trimming removed 0 bases at V and 7 bases at J, with 10 bases between. CDR3 size: 13 residues. The DNA of the CDR3 is TGCGCCAGCAGCTTGGATGGCAAGCGTGGCTACACCTTC. Its protein is CASSLDGKRGYTF.

This clone was seen a single time. The rearrangement links TRBV15 to TRBJ2-7, with a tentative D call TRBD2 (6 bases). This CDR3 has 13 amino acids. Germline V gives CDR1 LNHNV, CDR2 YYDKDF (reference sequence). V lost 4 bases and J 3 bases, leaving 10 bases between the germline ends. The CDR3 nucleotides read TGTGCCACCAGCACCCGGGGGAACTACGAGCAGTACTTC. As protein: CATSTRGNYEQYF.

J is TRBJ1-1 and V is TRBV19; D perhaps matches TRBD1 (5 bases). The CDR3 is made up of 14 amino acids. Trimming removed 7 bases from V and 1 base from J, with 13 bases in between. The V gene's germline CDR1 is LNHDA and CDR2 SQIVND (reference sequence). The CDR3 loop reads CASTLVGGNTEAFF. CDR3 nucleotide sequence: TGTGCCAGTACCCTCGTGGGGGGGAACACTGAAGCTTTCTTT.

The chain links TRBV5-1 to TRBJ2-2; 9 bases align to TRBD2. From germline, CDR1 is SGHRS and CDR2 YFSETQ. CDR3 length: 15 amino acids. V was clipped by 3 bases and J by 4 bases; unmatched bases: 4. CDR3 in amino acids: CASSSSGDSTGELFF. The CDR3 coding sequence is TGCGCCAGCAGCTCTAGCGGGGATAGCACCGGGGAGCTGTTTTTT.

V usage is TRBV18 and J usage is TRBJ2-3; TRBD2 is a possible D gene (7 bases). Germline V gene lookup returns CDR1 KGHSH and CDR2 LQKENI. The CDR3 covers 15 residues. Trimming removed 0 bases at V and 4 bases at J, with 11 bases between. The chain's CDR3 is CASSPPGGGADTQYF. The CDR3 DNA reads TGTGCCAGCTCACCACCTGGAGGGGGGGCAGATACGCAGTATTTT.

The V gene is TRBV27, the J gene TRBJ2-2; 9 bases map to TRBD2. Looked up from germline, CDR1 is MNHEY and CDR2 is SMNVEV (reference sequence). V was pared by 7 bases and J by 5 bases, with 5 bases of the junction left unmatched. The CDR3 sequence is 14 residues long. Here the CDR3 DNA reads TGTGCCAGCAAAAGCGGGGGGCGTACCGGGGAGCTGTTTTTT. Translating gives CASKSGGRTGELFF.

The V call is TRBV2, the J call TRBJ2-7, with D perhaps matching TRBD1 (5 bases). The ends were cut back, 5 bases at V and 2 bases at J, with 19 bases in the middle. The CDR3 spans 16 residues. The V gene's germline CDR1 is SNHLY and CDR2 FYNNEI. The chain's CDR3 is CASSSLLDAGPYEQYF. For the CDR3, the DNA is TGTGCCAGCAGTTCCCTCCTTGACGCAGGGCCCTACGAGCAGTACTTC.

In its sample, this clone was seen once. The CDR3 sequence is CASSNPREEQYF. CDR3 nucleotides: TGTGCCAGTAGTAATCCTAGGGAGGAGCAGTACTTC. The gene calls are TRBV19 and TRBJ2-7; possibly TRBD2 for D (5 bases). Germline values: CDR1 LNHDA, CDR2 SQIVND (reference sequence). The CDR3 is 12 amino acids. Between the trimmed V and J ends, which lost 4 bases and 7 bases, there was a span of 11 bases.

The genes are TRBV10-3 and TRBJ2-5; 11 bases line up with TRBD2. Germline V gene data show CDR1 as ENHRY and CDR2 as SYGVKD. V was pared by 0 bases and J by 1 base, with 4 bases of the junction left unmatched. This CDR3 region has 17 residues. CDR3 region: CAISESKTSGTQETQYF. The CDR3 nucleotides are TGTGCCATCAGTGAGTCGAAGACTAGCGGGACCCAAGAGACCCAGTACTTC.

The chain combines TRBV5-1 with TRBJ1-2; TRBD1 might be the D (6 bases). Germline V gene data show CDR1 as SGHRS and CDR2 as YFSETQ. This CDR3 has 15 amino acids. With 1 base removed from V and 0 bases from J, the gap between germline ends came to 10 bases. The CDR3 loop reads CASSLSGTTNYGYTF. DNA for the CDR3: TGCGCCAGCAGCTTGTCGGGGACAACTAACTATGGCTACACCTTC.